These 14 T cell receptor beta chains share one sample of origin, sequenced in a study of Tregs in tolerant kidney transplant recipients. Related graft donors supplied nonmyeloablative bone marrow transplants, and mixed chimerism was transient. TCRdb's copy holds only in-frame clones and misses some; the assay was immunoSEQ multiplex PCR. Its table records more than 11,000 clones. Here the sequenced sample was CD8+ T cells from blood (PBMCs), taken 6 months after the transplant. Receptors originate from a human patient who received a combined kidney and bone marrow transplant. Some of these T cells may belong to the graft donor.

As for this clone: Sequencing ends 3 residues short of the CDR3 end; the germline J gene provides the rest. The chain joins TRBV5-1 to TRBJ2-2; 10 bases align to TRBD2. Looked up from germline, CDR1 is SGHRS and CDR2 is YFSETQ. This CDR3 is 17 amino acids long. V was clipped by 4 bases and J by 3 bases; unmatched bases: 9. The DNA read from the CDR3 is TGCGCCAGCAGCCTCAGTCTAGCGGGAGTGGACACCGGGGAG. Residues: CASSLSLAGVDTGE. The whole CDR3 sequence reads CASSLSLAGVDTGELFF.

Remarks on this clone: Read data end 3 residues before the CDR3 end; the end is taken from the germline J gene. V gene TRBV6-2 or TRBV6-3 combines with J gene TRBJ2-5, with 13 bases aligning to TRBD2. Trimming at V came to 1 base and at J to 5 bases, leaving 1 base not matched to a gene. The CDR3 contains 15 residues. CDR1 MNHEY and CDR2 SVGEGT come from the germline V gene. The CDR3 reads CASSYWTSGSETQYF. The sequenced part of the CDR3 DNA is TGTGCCAGCAGTTACTGGACTAGCGGGAGCGAGACC.

Remarks on this clone: The read halts 3 residues ahead of the CDR3 end, with the missing end drawn from the germline J gene. V gene TRBV5-8 combines with J gene TRBJ2-3; the D is unclear. This CDR3 is 12 amino acids long. The germline V gene has CDR1 SGHTS and CDR2 YDEGEE. The V end lost 4 bases, the J end lost 6 bases, and 9 bases lay between the germline ends. The CDR3 loop is CASSPAPDTQYF. The sequenced CDR3 bases are TGTGCCAGCAGCCCCGCGCCGGATACG.

Remarks on this clone: One end of the junction is discordant with germline, which a read error may explain. The read stops 3 residues short of the end of the CDR3; the missing end is completed from the germline J gene. This specimen includes other DNA sequences encoding the same CDR3. This sequence joins TRBV6-1 and TRBJ1-3; perhaps TRBD1 as D (5 bases). The V gene's germline CDR1 is MNHNS and CDR2 SASEGT. CDR3 size: 15 residues. CDR3: CASSEAGGPGNTIYF. Incomplete CDR3 DNA: TGTGCCAGCAGTGAAGCGGGGGGTCCCGGAAACACG.

Note on this clone: The sequence runs out 3 residues before the end of the CDR3; the remainder is reconstructed from the germline J gene. The chain has TRBV5-1 and TRBJ1-2; unclear D gene. Per germline, CDR1 SGHRS and CDR2 YFSETQ. CDR3 length: 10 amino acids. The sequenced CDR3 bases are TGCGCCAGCAGCTACTCTAGC. This gives the protein CASSYSS. The complete CDR3 sequence is CASSYSSYTF.

On this clone: The CDR3 end falls 3 residues outside the read, so it is completed with the germline J gene. The rearrangement joins TRBV13 to TRBJ2-2; D possibly corresponds to TRBD1 (6 bases). The germline V and J ends were trimmed by 7 bases and 0 bases, with 15 bases remaining between them. This CDR3 is built from 16 residues. Germline-derived CDR1 and CDR2 are PRHDT and FYEKMQ (reference sequence). CDR3 protein: CASTKGQSANTGELFF. CDR3 bases read: TGTGCCAGCACCAAGGGACAATCCGCGAACACCGGGGAG.

With respect to this clone: The missing CDR3 end, 3 residues past where the read stops, is filled in from the germline J gene. This sequence joins TRBV5-4 and TRBJ1-1; D gene unclear. V lost 1 base and J 1 base, leaving 5 bases between the germline ends. From germline, CDR1 is SGHNT and CDR2 YYREEE (reference sequence). The CDR3 sequence is 13 residues long. The DNA read from the CDR3 is TGTGCCAGCAGCTTGATACAGAACACTGAA. Its translation: CASSLIQNTE. The full CDR3 sequence reads CASSLIQNTEAFF. The full variable domain, completed using reference TRBV5-4 and TRBJ1-1, is ETGVTQSPTHLIKTRGQQVTLRCSSQSGHNTVSWYQQALGQGPQFIFQYYREEENGRGNFPPRFSGLQFPNYSSELNVNALELDDSALYLCASSLIQNTEAFFGQGTRLTVV.

Regarding this clone: The read stops 3 residues short of the end of the CDR3; the missing end is completed from the germline J gene. V gene TRBV20-1 combines with J gene TRBJ1-1; TRBD1 might be the D (6 bases). The CDR3 is made up of 14 amino acids. Trimming took off 3 bases at V and 1 base at J, with 12 bases between the two ends. Germline V gene sequence: CDR1 DFQATT, CDR2 SNEGSKA (reference sequence). CDR3 bases read: TGCAGTGCTAGGTTCGTGGGGGCGAACACTGAA. This codes for CSARFVGANTE. The full CDR3 is CSARFVGANTEAFF.

Incomplete CDR3 DNA: TGCAGTGCTAGAGATGCCGGGACTCCCTCCTACGAG. This codes for CSARDAGTPSYE. The entire CDR3 protein is CSARDAGTPSYEQYF. V and J are TRBV20-1 and TRBJ2-7; perhaps TRBD2 as D (6 bases). The read ends 3 residues shy of where the CDR3 ends; the end is completed using the germline J gene. CDR3 size: 15 residues. Trimming stripped 0 bases from V and 0 bases from J, with 12 bases between. Germline V lookup: CDR1 DFQATT, CDR2 SNEGSKA (reference sequence).

About this clone itself: Compared with germline, one end of the junction differs, possibly owing to a read error. The read terminates 3 residues ahead of where the CDR3 ends, so the germline J gene completes it. V gene TRBV7-9 combines with J gene TRBJ2-5, with 8 nucleotides matching TRBD2. The CDR3 has 15 residues. In germline, CDR1 is SEHNR, CDR2 FQNEAQ (reference sequence). The CDR3 loop reads CSSSFSISGADTQYF. CDR3 DNA, as far as it was read: TGTTCCAGCAGCTTTTCGATTAGCGGGGCAGATACC.

Comment on this clone: The CDR3 end lies 3 residues beyond the end of the read and is filled in from the germline J gene. V gene TRBV20-1 combines with J gene TRBJ2-7, with 8 positions matching TRBD1. The CDR3 totals 13 residues. J was trimmed by 4 bases and V by 5 bases; bases with no gene match: 7. CDR1 is DFQATT, CDR2 SNEGSKA, per germline (reference sequence). CDR3 DNA, as far as it was read: TGCAGTGCTGATGGGGACAGGTTTTACGAG. It yields the protein CSADGDRFYE. The full CDR3 sequence reads CSADGDRFYEQYF.

Concerning this clone itself: Mismatch with germline at one junction end may stem from a read error. The CDR3: CVSSYGTGGNQPQYF. The covered CDR3 bases are TGTGTCAGTAGTTACGGGACAGGGGGTAATCAGCCG. This chain uses TRBV19 with TRBJ2-3; 11 nucleotides align to TRBD1. The read stops 3 residues short of the end of the CDR3; the missing end is completed from the germline J gene. Germline lookup yields CDR1 LNHDA and CDR2 SQIVND (reference sequence). The CDR3 contains 15 residues.

Regarding this clone: The read is 3 residues too short to cover the CDR3 end, so that end is filled in from the germline J gene. The chain recombines TRBV29-1 with TRBJ1-2, with D uncertain. CDR1 and CDR2 from the germline V gene are SQVTM and ANQGSEA. CDR3 size: 13 residues. Trimming removed 3 bases from V and 3 bases from J, with 11 bases in between. CDR3 bases read: TGCAGCGTTGAGACGGAGACTGACTATGGC. It encodes CSVETETDYG. In full, the CDR3 is CSVETETDYGYTF.

In the case of this clone: The read ends 3 residues early relative to the CDR3; the germline J gene fills the gap. The genes are TRBV6-1 and TRBJ2-5; 10 positions agree with TRBD2. The germline CDR1 and CDR2 sequences are MNHNS and SASEGT. The trim removed 4 bases at V and 2 bases at J, leaving 7 bases unmatched. The CDR3 runs to 16 residues. This CDR3 is CASSGGAGLAQETQYF. The part of the CDR3 DNA that was read is TGTGCCAGCAGTGGCGGGGCGGGACTAGCGCAAGAGACC.